The rows below give T cell receptor beta chains drawn from one sample of a study of T cell responses to AZD1222 COVID-19 vaccine. The table came from immunoSEQ multiplex PCR; TCRdb's copy has only in-frame clones and leaves some out. The table includes over 150,000 clones, around 89% detected once. The sequences come from peripheral blood, collected on day 0 of AZD1222 vaccination. The receptors come from an adult in good health. Each CDR3 is given with its conserved first and last residue. The D gene is left open where the match is weak. Expanded clones are given a class, and other clones once, few, many or no size at all.

TRBV28,.,.,TRBJ1-2,CASSRPNEDYGYTF,TGTGCCAGCAGCCGACCCAACGAAGACTATGGCTACACCTTC
TRBV6-5,.,once,TRBJ2-7,CASSVSSYEQYF,TGTGCCAGCAGCGTCTCCTCCTACGAGCAGTACTTC
TRBV3-1/TRBV3-2,.,few,TRBJ1-2,CASSQEWGAYGYTF,TGTGCCAGCAGCCAAGAATGGGGCGCATATGGCTACACCTTC
TRBV25-1,TRBD1,.,TRBJ1-1,CASSEEGRGLFGAFF,TGTGCCAGCAGTGAAGAGGGCAGGGGGCTATTTGGAGCTTTCTTT
TRBV19,.,.,TRBJ2-1,CASMVSSSYNEQFF,TGTGCCAGTATGGTCAGTAGCTCCTACAATGAGCAGTTCTTC
TRBV11-2,.,.,TRBJ1-4,CATQEAGGNEKLFF,TGTGCCACCCAGGAAGCGGGGGGAAATGAAAAACTGTTTTTT
TRBV6-5,.,.,TRBJ1-1,CASRGGGMGTEAFF,TGTGCCAGCAGGGGCGGGGGTATGGGCACTGAAGCTTTCTTT
TRBV18,TRBD1,.,TRBJ1-6,CASSGTADQPLHF,TGTGCCAGCTCCGGGACAGCCGACCAGCCCCTCCACTTT
TRBV6-5,.,few,TRBJ2-3,CASSYTQVGPDTQYF,TGTGCCAGCAGTTACACCCAGGTAGGGCCAGATACGCAGTATTTT
TRBV10-1,.,.,TRBJ2-3,CASSDQETSSTDTQYF,TGCGCCAGCAGTGACCAGGAGACATCTAGCACAGATACGCAGTATTTT
TRBV6-6,.,.,TRBJ2-1,CASSQRGVNEQFF,TGTGCCAGCAGTCAACGGGGAGTAAATGAGCAGTTCTTC
TRBV2,.,.,TRBJ1-4,CASMGRGEKLFF,TGTGCCAGCATGGGGCGGGGGGAAAAACTGTTTTTT
TRBV10-3,.,.,TRBJ1-1,CAISEGRGQDTEAFF,TGTGCCATCAGTGAGGGGCGGGGGCAGGACACTGAAGCTTTCTTT
TRBV5-8,.,.,TRBJ1-5,CASSLRRNDQPQHF,TGTGCCAGCAGCTTGCGCAGGAACGATCAGCCCCAGCATTTT
TRBV19,.,.,TRBJ1-5,CASSIYQEPQHF,TGTGCCAGTAGTATATATCAGGAGCCCCAGCATTTT
TRBV4-3,.,.,TRBJ1-2,CASSQGLGGYTF,TGCGCCAGCAGCCAAGGGTTAGGGGGCTACACCTTC
TRBV7-2,.,once,TRBJ2-5,CASSLITSSQETQYF,TGTGCCAGCAGCTTGATTACCTCGTCGCAAGAGACCCAGTACTTC
TRBV28,TRBD1,.,TRBJ1-5,CASSLGGTDNQPQHF,TGTGCCAGCAGTTTAGGCGGGACAGACAATCAGCCCCAGCATTTT
TRBV7-2,.,.,TRBJ2-5,CASSVGVGETQYF,TGTGCCAGCAGCGTGGGGGTTGGGGAGACCCAGTACTTC
TRBV7-9,TRBD2,.,TRBJ2-1,CASSLGEGEQFF,TGTGCCAGCAGCTTAGGGGAGGGAGAGCAGTTCTTC
TRBV3-1/TRBV3-2,TRBD2,.,TRBJ2-1,CASSSRLAGGEQFF,TGTGCCAGCAGCTCTCGACTAGCGGGGGGAGAGCAGTTCTTC
TRBV7-3,.,once,TRBJ2-4,CASSLAGGSKNIQYF,TGTGCCAGCAGCTTGGCAGGGGGGTCCAAAAACATTCAGTACTTC
TRBV13,TRBD1,few,TRBJ2-7,CASSRGQGWYEQYF,TGTGCCAGCAGCCGGGGACAGGGTTGGTACGAGCAGTACTTC
TRBV18,TRBD1,.,TRBJ2-5,CASSPLRTGEAQYF,TGTGCCAGCTCACCACTCCGGACAGGGGAGGCCCAGTACTTC
TRBV9,.,.,TRBJ2-1,CASQGDLYNEQFF,TGTGCCAGTCAGGGGGACTTATACAATGAGCAGTTCTTC
TRBV6-1,.,.,TRBJ1-5,CASSEEGYQPQHF,TGTGCCAGCAGTGAGGAGGGGTATCAGCCCCAGCATTTT
TRBV18,TRBD1,.,TRBJ1-4,CASSQGAQVEKLFF,TGTGCCAGCTCTCAGGGGGCGCAAGTTGAAAAACTGTTTTTT
TRBV2,.,.,TRBJ2-7,CASTPRPREQYF,TGTGCCAGCACTCCCAGACCCCGCGAGCAGTACTTC
TRBV24-1,TRBD2,.,TRBJ2-1,CATSDPGTSGGSSYNEQFF,TGTGCCACCAGTGACCCCGGGACTAGCGGGGGCAGCTCCTACAATGAGCAGTTCTTC
TRBV6-1,.,.,TRBJ1-1,CASSEAWTMNTEAFF,TGTGCCAGCAGTGAAGCGTGGACCATGAACACTGAAGCTTTCTTT
TRBV27,.,.,TRBJ2-7,CASSLRQTSSYEQYF,TGTGCCAGCAGTTTAAGACAGACCAGCTCCTACGAGCAGTACTTC
TRBV4-2,.,.,TRBJ2-5,CASSQDLKGGETQYF,TGTGCCAGCAGCCAAGATCTAAAGGGGGGCGAGACCCAGTACTTC
TRBV6-5,TRBD1,once,TRBJ1-4,CASSWDRSNEKLFF,TGTGCCAGCAGTTGGGACAGAAGCAATGAAAAACTGTTTTTT
TRBV7-9,.,.,TRBJ1-2,CASSSRGGGYTF,TGTGCCAGCAGCTCCCGTGGGGGCGGCTACACCTTC
TRBV2,.,.,TRBJ1-3,CASSPQYSGNTIYF,TGTGCCAGCAGCCCCCAATACTCTGGAAACACCATATATTTT
TRBV2,TRBD1,.,TRBJ1-6,CASRYTGVGNSPLHF,TGTGCCAGCAGGTACACAGGGGTGGGTAATTCACCCCTCCACTTT
TRBV11-2,TRBD1,once,TRBJ2-7,CASNLWGDRVNEQYF,TGTGCCAGCAACCTATGGGGGGACAGGGTCAACGAGCAGTACTTC
TRBV2,.,.,TRBJ2-1,CASSELNEQFF,TGTGCCAGCAGTGAACTAAATGAGCAGTTCTTC
TRBV29-1,.,.,TRBJ1-5,CSVGPGANQPQHF,TGCAGCGTTGGGCCAGGGGCAAATCAGCCCCAGCATTTT
TRBV7-3,.,.,TRBJ2-7,CASSLGAGHEQYF,TGTGCCAGCAGCTTAGGCGCAGGGCACGAGCAGTACTTC